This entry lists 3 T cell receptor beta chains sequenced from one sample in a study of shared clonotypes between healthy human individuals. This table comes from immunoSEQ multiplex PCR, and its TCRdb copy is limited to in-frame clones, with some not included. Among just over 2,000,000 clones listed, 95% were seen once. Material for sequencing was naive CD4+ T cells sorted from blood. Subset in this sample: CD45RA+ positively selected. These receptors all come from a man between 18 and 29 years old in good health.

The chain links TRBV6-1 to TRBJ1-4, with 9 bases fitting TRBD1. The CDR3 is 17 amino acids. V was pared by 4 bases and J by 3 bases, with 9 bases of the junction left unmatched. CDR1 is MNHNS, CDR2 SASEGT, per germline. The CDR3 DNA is TGTGCCAGCAGTGGTTTAACAGGGGGCTTCCCTAATGAAAAACTGTTTTTT. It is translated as CASSGLTGGFPNEKLFF.

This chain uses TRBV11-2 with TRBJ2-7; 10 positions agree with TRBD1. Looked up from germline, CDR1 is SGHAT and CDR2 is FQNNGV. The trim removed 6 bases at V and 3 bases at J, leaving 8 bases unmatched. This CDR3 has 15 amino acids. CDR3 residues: CASSFPGQGIYEQYF. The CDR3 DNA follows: TGTGCCAGCAGTTTTCCGGGACAGGGGATCTACGAGCAGTACTTC.

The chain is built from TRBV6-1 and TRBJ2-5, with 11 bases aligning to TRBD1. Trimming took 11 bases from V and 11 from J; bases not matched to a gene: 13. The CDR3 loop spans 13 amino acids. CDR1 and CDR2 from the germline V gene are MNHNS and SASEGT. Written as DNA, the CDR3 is TGTGCCGCGATGCCGGACAGGGGGCAACGACAGTACTTC. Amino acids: CAAMPDRGQRQYF.